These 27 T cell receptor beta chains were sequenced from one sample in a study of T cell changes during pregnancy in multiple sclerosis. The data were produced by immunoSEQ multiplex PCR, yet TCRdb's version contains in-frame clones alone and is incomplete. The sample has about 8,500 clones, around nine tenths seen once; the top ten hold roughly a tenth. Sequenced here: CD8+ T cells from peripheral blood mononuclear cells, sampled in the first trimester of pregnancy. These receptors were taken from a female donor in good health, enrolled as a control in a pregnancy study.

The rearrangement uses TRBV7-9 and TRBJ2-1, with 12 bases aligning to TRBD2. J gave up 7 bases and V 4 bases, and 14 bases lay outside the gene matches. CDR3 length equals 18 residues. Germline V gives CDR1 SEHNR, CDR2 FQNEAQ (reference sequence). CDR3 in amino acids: CASSSLSSGGALVNEQFF. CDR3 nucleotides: TGTGCCAGCAGCTCGTTATCTAGCGGGGGGGCGTTAGTTAATGAGCAGTTCTTC.

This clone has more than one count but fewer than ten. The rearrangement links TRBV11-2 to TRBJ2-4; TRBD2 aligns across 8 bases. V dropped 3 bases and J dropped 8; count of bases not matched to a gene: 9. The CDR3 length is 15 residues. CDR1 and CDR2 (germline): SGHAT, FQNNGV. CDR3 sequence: CASSFWGGGPDIQYF. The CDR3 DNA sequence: TGTGCCAGCAGCTTTTGGGGCGGGGGGCCGGACATTCAGTACTTC. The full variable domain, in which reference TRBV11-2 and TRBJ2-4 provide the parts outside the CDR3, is EAGVAQSPRYKIIEKRQSVAFWCNPISGHATLYWYQQILGQGPKLLIQFQNNGVVDDSQLPKDRFSAERLKGVDSTLKIQPAKLEDSAVYLCASSFWGGGPDIQYFGAGTRLSVL.

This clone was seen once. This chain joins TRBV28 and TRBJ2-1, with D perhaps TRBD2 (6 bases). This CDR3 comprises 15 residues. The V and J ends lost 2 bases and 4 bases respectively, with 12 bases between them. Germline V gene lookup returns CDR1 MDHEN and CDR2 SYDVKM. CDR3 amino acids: CASSLKGGVYNEQFF. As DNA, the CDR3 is TGTGCCAGCAGTTTAAAGGGCGGGGTGTACAATGAGCAGTTCTTC.

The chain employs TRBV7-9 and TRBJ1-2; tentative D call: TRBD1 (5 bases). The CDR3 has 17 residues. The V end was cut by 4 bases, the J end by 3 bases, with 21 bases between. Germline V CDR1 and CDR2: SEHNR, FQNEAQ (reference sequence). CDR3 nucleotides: TGTGCCAGCAGCTCGGGGACGGGGACTAGGAGGGACTATGGCTACACCTTC. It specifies CASSSGTGTRRDYGYTF.

CDR3 protein: CASSKRGGYTF. CDR3 nucleotide sequence: TGTGCCAGCAGCAAGAGGGGGGGCTACACCTTC. The genes are TRBV5-6 and TRBJ1-2, with TRBD1 as a possible D gene (6 bases). Germline V gives CDR1 SGHDT, CDR2 YYEEEE. With 4 bases removed from V and 8 bases from J, the gap between germline ends came to 9 bases. This CDR3 has 11 residues.

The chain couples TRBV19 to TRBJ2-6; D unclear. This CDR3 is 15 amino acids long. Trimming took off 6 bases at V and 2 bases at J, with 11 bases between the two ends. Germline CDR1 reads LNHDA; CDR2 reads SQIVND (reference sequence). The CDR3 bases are TGTGCCAGTAGCATACCGGTAACTGGGGCCAACGTCCTGACTTTC. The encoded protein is CASSIPVTGANVLTF.

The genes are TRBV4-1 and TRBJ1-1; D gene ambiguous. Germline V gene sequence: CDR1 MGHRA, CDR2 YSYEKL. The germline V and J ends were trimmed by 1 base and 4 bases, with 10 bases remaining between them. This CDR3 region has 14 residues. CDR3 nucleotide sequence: TGCGCCAGCAGCCAAGTGGCCGATGGCACTGAAGCTTTCTTT. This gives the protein CASSQVADGTEAFF.

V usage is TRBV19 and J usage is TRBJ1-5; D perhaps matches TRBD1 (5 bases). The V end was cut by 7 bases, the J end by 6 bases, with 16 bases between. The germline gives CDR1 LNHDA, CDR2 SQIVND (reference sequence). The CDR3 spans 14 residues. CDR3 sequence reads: CASTSGRESQPQHF. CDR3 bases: TGTGCCAGTACCTCGGGACGGGAGAGTCAGCCCCAGCATTTT.

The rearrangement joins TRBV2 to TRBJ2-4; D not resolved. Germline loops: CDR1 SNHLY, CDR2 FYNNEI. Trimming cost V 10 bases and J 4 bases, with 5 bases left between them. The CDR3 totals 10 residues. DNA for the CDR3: TGTGCCACCATGAAAAACATTCAGTACTTC. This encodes CATMKNIQYF.

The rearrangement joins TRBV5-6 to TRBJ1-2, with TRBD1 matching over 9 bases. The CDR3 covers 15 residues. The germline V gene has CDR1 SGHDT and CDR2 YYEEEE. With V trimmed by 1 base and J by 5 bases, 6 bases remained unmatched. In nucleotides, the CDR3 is TGTGCCAGCAGCTTGACAGGGGGCTTTAGGTATGGCTACACCTTC. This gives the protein CASSLTGGFRYGYTF.

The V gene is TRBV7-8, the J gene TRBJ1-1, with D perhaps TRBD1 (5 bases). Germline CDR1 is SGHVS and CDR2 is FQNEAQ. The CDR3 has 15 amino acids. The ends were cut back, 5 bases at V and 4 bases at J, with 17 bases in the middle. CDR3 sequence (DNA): TGTGCCAGCAGCCTGCGATCTACGGGGGGCACTGAAGCTTTCTTT. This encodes CASSLRSTGGTEAFF.

The CDR3 here is CASSLWSQTGANVLTF. Here the CDR3 DNA reads TGTGCCAGCAGCTTGTGGTCGCAGACTGGGGCCAACGTCCTGACTTTC. The chain uses TRBV5-8 and TRBJ2-6; D remains unclear. Germline V CDR1 and CDR2: SGHTS, YDEGEE. V lost 1 base, J lost 2 bases, and 10 bases lay in between. The CDR3 runs to 16 residues. Full variable domain (remainder filled in from reference TRBV5-8 and TRBJ2-6): EAGVTQSPTHLIKTRGQQATLRCSPISGHTSVYWYQQALGLGLQFLLWYDEGEERNRGNFPPRFSGRQFPNYSSELNVNALELEDSALYLCASSLWSQTGANVLTFGAGSRLTVL.

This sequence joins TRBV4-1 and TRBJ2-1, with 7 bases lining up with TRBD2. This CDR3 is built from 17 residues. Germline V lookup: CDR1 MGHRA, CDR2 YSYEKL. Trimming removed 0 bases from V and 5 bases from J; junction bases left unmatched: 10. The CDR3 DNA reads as TGCGCCAGCAGCCAAGATCGGATTGGCGGGAGTAACAATGAGCAGTTCTTC. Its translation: CASSQDRIGGSNNEQFF.

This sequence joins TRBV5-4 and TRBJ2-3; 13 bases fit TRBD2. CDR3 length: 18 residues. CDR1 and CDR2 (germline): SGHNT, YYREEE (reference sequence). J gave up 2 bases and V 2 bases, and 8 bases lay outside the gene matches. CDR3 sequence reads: CASSFGPGLAGATDTQYF. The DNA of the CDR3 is TGTGCCAGCAGCTTCGGCCCAGGACTAGCGGGAGCCACAGATACGCAGTATTTT.

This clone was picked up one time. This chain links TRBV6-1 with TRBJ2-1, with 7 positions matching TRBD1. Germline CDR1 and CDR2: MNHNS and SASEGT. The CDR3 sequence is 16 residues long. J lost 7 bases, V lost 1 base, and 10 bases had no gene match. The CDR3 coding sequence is TGTGCCAGCAGTGAAGAGGGGGCAGGGGCCCGAAATGAGCAGTTCTTC. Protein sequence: CASSEEGAGARNEQFF.

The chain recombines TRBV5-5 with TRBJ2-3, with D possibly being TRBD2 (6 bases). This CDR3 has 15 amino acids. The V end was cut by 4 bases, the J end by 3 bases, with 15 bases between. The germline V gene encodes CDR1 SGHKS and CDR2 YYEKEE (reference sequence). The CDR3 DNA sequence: TGTGCCAGCAGCCCACGGGACTTCTATACAGATACGCAGTATTTT. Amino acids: CASSPRDFYTDTQYF.

In DNA, the CDR3 is TGTGCCAGCAGCAAAATATTCATGGCGGATTCCTACGAGCAGTACTTC. Translation gives CASSKIFMADSYEQYF. The V call is TRBV7-9, the J call TRBJ2-7; D unresolved. Germline V gene sequence: CDR1 SEHNR, CDR2 FQNEAQ (reference sequence). V lost 5 bases and J 1 base, leaving 18 bases between the germline ends. CDR3 length: 16 residues.

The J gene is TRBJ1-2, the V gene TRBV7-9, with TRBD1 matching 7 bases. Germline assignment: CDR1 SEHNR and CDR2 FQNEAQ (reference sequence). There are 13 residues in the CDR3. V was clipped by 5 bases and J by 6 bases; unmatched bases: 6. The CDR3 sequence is CASSQGQVNGYTF. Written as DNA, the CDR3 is TGTGCCAGCAGCCAAGGACAGGTCAATGGCTACACCTTC.

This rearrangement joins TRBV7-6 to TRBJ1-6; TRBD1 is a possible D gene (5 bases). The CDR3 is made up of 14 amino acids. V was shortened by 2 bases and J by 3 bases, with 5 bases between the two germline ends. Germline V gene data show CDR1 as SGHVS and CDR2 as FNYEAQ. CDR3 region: CASSLQGYNSPLHF. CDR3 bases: TGTGCCAGCAGCTTACAGGGCTATAATTCACCCCTCCACTTT.

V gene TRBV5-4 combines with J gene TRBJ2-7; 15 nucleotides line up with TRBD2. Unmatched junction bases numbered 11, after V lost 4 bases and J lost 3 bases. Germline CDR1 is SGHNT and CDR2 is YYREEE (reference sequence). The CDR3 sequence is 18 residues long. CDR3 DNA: TGTGCCAGCAGCGACGGGACTAGCGGGGGGTATCCTAACTACGAGCAGTACTTC. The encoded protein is CASSDGTSGGYPNYEQYF.

CDR3 coding DNA: TGCAGCGTTGAACTGGGCCAGGGGGGAGGCTATGGCTACACCTTC. Translated: CSVELGQGGGYGYTF. The rearrangement joins TRBV29-1 to TRBJ1-2; 7 positions agree with TRBD1. CDR3 length equals 15 residues. Germline CDR1 is SQVTM and CDR2 is ANQGSEA. V lost 2 bases and J lost 4; bases outside the gene matches: 10.

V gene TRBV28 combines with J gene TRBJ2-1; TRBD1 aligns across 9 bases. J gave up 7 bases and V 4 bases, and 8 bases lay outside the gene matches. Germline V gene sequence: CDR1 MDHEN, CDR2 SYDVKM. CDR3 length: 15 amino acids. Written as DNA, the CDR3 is TGTGCCAGCAGTTCCGGGACAGGGAATCTGAATGAGCAGTTCTTC. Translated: CASSSGTGNLNEQFF.

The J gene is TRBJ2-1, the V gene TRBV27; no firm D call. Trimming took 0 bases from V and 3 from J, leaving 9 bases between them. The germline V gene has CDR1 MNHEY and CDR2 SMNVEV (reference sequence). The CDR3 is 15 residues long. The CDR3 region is CASSLSSSGYNEQFF. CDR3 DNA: TGTGCCAGCAGTTTATCGAGCTCAGGCTACAATGAGCAGTTCTTC.

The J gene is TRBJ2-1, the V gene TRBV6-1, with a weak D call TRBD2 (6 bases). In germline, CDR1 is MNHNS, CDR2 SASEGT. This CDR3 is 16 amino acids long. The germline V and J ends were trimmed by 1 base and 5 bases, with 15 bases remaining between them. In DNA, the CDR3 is TGTGCCAGCAGTGAAGAAGAGGGTGGGGGGAACAATGAGCAGTTCTTC. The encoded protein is CASSEEEGGGNNEQFF.

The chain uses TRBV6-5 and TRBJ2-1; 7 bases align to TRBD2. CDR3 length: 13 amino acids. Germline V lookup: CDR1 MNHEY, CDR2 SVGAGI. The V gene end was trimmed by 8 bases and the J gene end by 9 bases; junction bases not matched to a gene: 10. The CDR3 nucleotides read TGTGCCAGCGGGGGGGAGCGGGGCAGTGAGCAGTTCTTC. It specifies CASGGERGSEQFF.

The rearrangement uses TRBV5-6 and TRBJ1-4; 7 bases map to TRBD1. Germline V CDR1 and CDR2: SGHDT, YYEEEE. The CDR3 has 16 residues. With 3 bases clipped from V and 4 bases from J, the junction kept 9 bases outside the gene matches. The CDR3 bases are TGTGCCAGCAGCTCGGACCCAGGGGGGATTAATGAAAAACTGTTTTTT. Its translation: CASSSDPGGINEKLFF.

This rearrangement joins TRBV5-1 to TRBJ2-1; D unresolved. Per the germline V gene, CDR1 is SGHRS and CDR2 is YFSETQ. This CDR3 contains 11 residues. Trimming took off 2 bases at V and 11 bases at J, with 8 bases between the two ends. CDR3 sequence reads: CASSFSVKQFF. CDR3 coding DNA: TGCGCCAGCAGCTTCAGTGTCAAGCAGTTCTTC.